The 7 T cell receptor beta chains below come from one sample, sequenced in a study of T-cell reconstitution after alpha-beta-depleted transplantation in children. Construction of the TCRbeta library involved unique molecular identifiers. TCRdb fed the PCR reads into MiXCR, producing one record per CDR3 protein. Found here are 300,000 to 400,000 distinct CDR3 sequences, less than 15% of them singletons; the top ten hold 4.3%. Material: PBMCs, obtained from the stem cell graft. These receptors originate from a human donor who donated a stem cell graft to a child with Fanconi anemia.

V usage is TRBV5-1 and J usage is TRBJ1-4; possible D gene TRBD1, 6 bases. Germline V gene data show CDR1 as SGHRS and CDR2 as YFSETQ. The CDR3 loop spans 15 amino acids. Trimming stripped 2 bases from V and 6 bases from J, with 14 bases between. The CDR3 coding sequence is TGCGCCAGCAGCTTCACAGGGAGAGTCGATGAAAAACTGTTTTTT. Its translation: CASSFTGRVDEKLFF.

This clonotype was counted many times. This sequence joins TRBV12-3 or TRBV12-4 and TRBJ2-5; weak D call: TRBD1 (6 bases). The CDR3 length is 15 residues. V was clipped by 5 bases and J by 4 bases, with 17 bases between them. The CDR3: CASSPGQGTAETQYF. The CDR3 DNA reads TGTGCCAGCAGTCCCGGGCAGGGGACGGCAGAGACCCAGTACTTC.

This clonotype was seen ten or more times. The chain links TRBV6-2 or TRBV6-3 to TRBJ2-3; 9 bases agree with TRBD2. The V segment lost 4 bases and the J segment 2 bases; nucleotides outside the gene matches: 7. The CDR3 covers 16 residues. Germline V gene lookup returns CDR1 MNHEY and CDR2 SVGEGT. As DNA, the CDR3 is TGTGCCAGCAGTTCGGGTAGCGGGGGATTCACAGATACGCAGTATTTT. Its protein is CASSSGSGGFTDTQYF.

This clonotype occurred many times. The chain carries TRBV4-3 and TRBJ2-1; D is unresolved. CDR3 length equals 15 residues. Trimming removed 0 bases from V and 0 bases from J, with 6 bases in between. Germline lookup yields CDR1 LGHNA and CDR2 YSLEER. The CDR3 loop reads CASSQEPVSYNEQFF. CDR3 DNA sequence: TGCGCCAGCAGCCAAGAGCCGGTCTCCTACAATGAGCAGTTCTTC.

The chain carries TRBV7-2 and TRBJ2-5; 9 bases fit TRBD1. Germline V CDR1 and CDR2: SGHTA, FQGNSA. V trimming: 5 bases; J trimming: 5 bases; junction bases outside the gene matches: 9. The CDR3 extends over 15 amino acids. The chain's CDR3 is CASSLLRDRVETQYF. CDR3 DNA: TGTGCCAGCAGCCTTCTCCGGGACAGGGTTGAGACCCAGTACTTC.

The chain has TRBV27 and TRBJ1-2; no firm D call. The germline V gene encodes CDR1 MNHEY and CDR2 SMNVEV (reference sequence). CDR3 length: 11 amino acids. Deletions cut 4 bases from V and 6 bases from J, with 6 bases between. The CDR3 DNA is TGTGCCAGCAGTTGGGATAATGGCTACACCTTC. This sequence encodes CASSWDNGYTF.

V and J are TRBV5-5 and TRBJ1-5, with D hard to call. CDR3 size: 13 residues. The ends were cut back, 6 bases at V and 9 bases at J, with 16 bases in the middle. CDR1 SGHKS and CDR2 YYEKEE come from the germline V gene (reference sequence). CDR3 region: CASNASSCRPQHF. CDR3 DNA: TGTGCCAGCAATGCGTCCTCGTGTCGGCCCCAGCATTTT.